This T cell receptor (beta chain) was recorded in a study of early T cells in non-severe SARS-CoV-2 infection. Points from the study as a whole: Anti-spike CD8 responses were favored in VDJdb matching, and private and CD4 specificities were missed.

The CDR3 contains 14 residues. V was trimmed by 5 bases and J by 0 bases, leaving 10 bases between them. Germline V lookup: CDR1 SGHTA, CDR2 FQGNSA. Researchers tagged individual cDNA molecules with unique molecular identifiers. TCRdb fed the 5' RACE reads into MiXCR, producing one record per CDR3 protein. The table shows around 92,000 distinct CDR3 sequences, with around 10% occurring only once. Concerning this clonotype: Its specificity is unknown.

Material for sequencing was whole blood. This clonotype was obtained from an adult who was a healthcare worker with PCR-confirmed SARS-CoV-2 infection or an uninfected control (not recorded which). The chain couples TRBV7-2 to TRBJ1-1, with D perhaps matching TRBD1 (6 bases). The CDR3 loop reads CASSQGHLNTEAFF. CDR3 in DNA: TGTGCCAGCAGCCAGGGACATCTGAACACTGAAGCTTTCTTT.